Listed here are 26 T cell receptor beta chains from one sample, sequenced in a study of T cell responses to AZD1222 COVID-19 vaccine. Sequenced by immunoSEQ multiplex PCR; TCRdb stores in-frame clones only, minus some. The sample shows 100,000 or so clones, about 85% of them seen only once. Sequencing used peripheral blood, obtained 28 days after the second AZD1222 dose. The receptors originated from an adult who received the AZD1222 COVID-19 vaccine.

V gene TRBV6-6 combines with J gene TRBJ2-1, with D perhaps matching TRBD2 (6 bases). Germline values: CDR1 MNHNY, CDR2 SVGAGI (reference sequence). This CDR3 has 15 amino acids. Trimming left V 5 bases short and J 0 bases short, with 11 bases between. The CDR3 region is CASSAGPGSYNEQFF. CDR3 DNA: TGTGCCAGCAGTGCGGGACCCGGCTCCTACAATGAGCAGTTCTTC.

V gene TRBV12-5 combines with J gene TRBJ2-3; D not resolved. The CDR3 loop spans 12 amino acids. Trimming removed 3 bases at V and 2 bases at J, with 3 bases between. Looked up from germline, CDR1 is LGHNT and CDR2 is FRNRAP. The CDR3 DNA sequence: TGTGCTAGTGGTTTCAACACAGATACGCAGTATTTT. Protein product: CASGFNTDTQYF.

The rearrangement links TRBV11-2 to TRBJ2-2, with 10 bases that match TRBD1. The CDR3 loop spans 15 amino acids. In germline, CDR1 is SGHAT, CDR2 FQNNGV. V lost 10 bases to trimming and J lost 5 bases; unmatched junction nucleotides: 10. The chain's CDR3 is CAIKNWDRGTGELFF. CDR3 DNA: TGTGCCATTAAAAACTGGGACAGGGGTACCGGGGAGCTGTTTTTT.

The genes are TRBV11-2 and TRBJ1-2; D remains unclear. The CDR3 length is 14 residues. The V end lost 0 bases, the J end lost 4 bases, and 9 bases lay between the germline ends. Per germline, CDR1 SGHAT and CDR2 FQNNGV. CDR3 sequence (DNA): TGTGCCAGCAGCTTAGATCTAAGGTCCTATGGCTACACCTTC. It specifies CASSLDLRSYGYTF.

The gene calls are TRBV6-5 and TRBJ1-4; 7 bases are shared with TRBD1. Unmatched junction bases numbered 6, after V lost 6 bases and J lost 2 bases. The germline V gene encodes CDR1 MNHEY and CDR2 SVGAGI. CDR3 size: 15 residues. The CDR3 here is CASSGYRGTNEKLFF. The CDR3, as DNA: TGTGCCAGCAGCGGCTACAGGGGTACTAATGAAAAACTGTTTTTT.

This rearrangement joins TRBV19 to TRBJ2-4; perhaps TRBD2 as D (5 bases). In germline, CDR1 is LNHDA, CDR2 SQIVND (reference sequence). Trimming took off 1 base at V and 1 base at J, with 8 bases between the two ends. The CDR3 runs to 15 residues. The CDR3 protein is CASSIGEGAKNIQYF. As DNA, the CDR3 is TGTGCCAGTAGTATAGGTGAGGGTGCCAAAAACATTCAGTACTTC.

The V gene is TRBV7-9, the J gene TRBJ2-5, with D maybe TRBD1 (6 bases). V lost 6 bases and J 5 bases, leaving 19 bases between the germline ends. Germline CDR1 SEHNR, CDR2 FQNEAQ (reference sequence). This CDR3 has 15 residues. CDR3 in DNA: TGTGCCAGCAGTTTGCTGGGGGCTCAGGGGGAGACCCAGTACTTC. Protein: CASSLLGAQGETQYF.

The rearrangement joins TRBV5-1 to TRBJ2-3; D tentatively fits TRBD1 or TRBD2 (5 bases each). The germline gives CDR1 SGHRS, CDR2 YFSETQ. V gave up 2 bases and J gave up 1 base, with 11 bases separating them. CDR3 length: 15 amino acids. The CDR3: CASSFGARGTDTQYF. The CDR3 bases are TGCGCCAGCAGCTTCGGGGCGCGAGGCACAGATACGCAGTATTTT.

This clone showed up just once. The chain recombines TRBV9 with TRBJ1-1; TRBD1 matches at 8 bases. This CDR3 is 15 amino acids long. Germline CDR1 is SGDLS and CDR2 is YYNGEE. Germline trimming cut 2 bases from V and 4 bases from J; bases unmatched to any gene: 7. The CDR3 sequence: CASSVWDRRVTEAFF. CDR3 nucleotide sequence: TGTGCCAGCAGCGTTTGGGACAGGAGGGTCACTGAAGCTTTCTTT. The full variable domain, rest sourced from reference TRBV9 and TRBJ1-1, is DSGVTQTPKHLITATGQRVTLRCSPRSGDLSVYWYQQSLDQGLQFLIQYYNGEERAKGNILERFSAQQFPDLHSELNLSSLELGDSALYFCASSVWDRRVTEAFFGQGTRLTVV.

This chain joins TRBV7-9 and TRBJ2-5, with D unclear. CDR1 is SEHNR, CDR2 FQNEAQ, per germline (reference sequence). This CDR3 has 15 amino acids. Trimming removed 1 base from V and 4 bases from J, with 13 bases in between. In DNA, the CDR3 is TGTGCCAGCAGCTTAGTCCGCCTCCTTGGAGAGACCCAGTACTTC. It specifies CASSLVRLLGETQYF.

This clone was counted a few times. This chain joins TRBV25-1 and TRBJ2-5; D tentatively reads TRBD1 or TRBD2 (5 bases each). The CDR3 sequence is 12 residues long. Germline CDR1 reads MGHDK; CDR2 reads SYGVNS. V was trimmed by 0 bases and J by 13 bases, leaving 12 bases between them. The CDR3 protein is CASSEYLGVLYF. CDR3 sequence (DNA): TGTGCCAGCAGTGAATATTTGGGGGTCCTGTACTTC.

The rearrangement joins TRBV6-5 to TRBJ1-1; D is unresolved. CDR1 and CDR2 (germline): MNHEY, SVGAGI. The CDR3 has 14 residues. V shed 5 bases and J shed 1 base, with 11 bases lying between them. CDR3: CASSQAFENTEAFF. The DNA for the CDR3 is TGTGCCAGCAGTCAGGCATTTGAGAACACTGAAGCTTTCTTT.

The chain is built from TRBV18 and TRBJ2-6; weak D call: TRBD1 (5 bases). CDR1 and CDR2 (germline): KGHSH, LQKENI. The CDR3 covers 16 residues. Trimming removed 6 bases at V and 0 bases at J, with 12 bases between. Here the CDR3 reads CASSRDSLSGANVLTF. DNA of the CDR3: TGTGCCAGCTCCCGAGACAGCCTCTCTGGGGCCAACGTCCTGACTTTC.

J is TRBJ1-1 and V is TRBV2; 11 bases fit TRBD1. Germline V lookup: CDR1 SNHLY, CDR2 FYNNEI. This CDR3 spans 15 amino acids. With 6 bases clipped from V and 5 bases from J, the junction kept 8 bases outside the gene matches. The CDR3 loop is CASRPWTGGLTEAFF. CDR3 sequence (DNA): TGTGCCAGCAGGCCTTGGACAGGGGGCTTGACTGAAGCTTTCTTT.

The V gene is TRBV6-2 or TRBV6-3, the J gene TRBJ1-5; TRBD1 matches at 8 bases. Germline lookup yields CDR1 MNHEY and CDR2 SVGEGT. The CDR3 has 17 amino acids. Trimming removed 6 bases from V and 2 bases from J; junction bases left unmatched: 12. CDR3 in DNA: TGTGCCAGCAGCAAAATAAGCGACAGGGGACGCAATCAGCCCCAGCATTTT. Protein product: CASSKISDRGRNQPQHF.

V and J are TRBV29-1 and TRBJ1-3; D is ambiguous. The CDR3 is made up of 11 amino acids. V was clipped by 4 bases and J by 4 bases, with 5 bases between them. Germline V lookup: CDR1 SQVTM, CDR2 ANQGSEA. DNA for the CDR3: TGCAGCGTTGCTCAGGGAAACACCATATATTTT. Its translation is CSVAQGNTIYF.

This clone was observed a single time. It is unclear where the CDR3 begins or ends on the DNA, so no DNA is shown, and the CDR3 is as TCRdb lists it. The chain links TRBV21-1 to TRBJ2-1; TRBD1 is taken as the D call from the table, unchecked against the DNA. TRBV21-1 is assigned pseudogene status. The CDR3 is 15 amino acids long, termini counted. CDR3 region: CATKWGQGIYNEQFF.

The chain uses TRBV5-6 and TRBJ1-1; no definite D call. Germline V gives CDR1 SGHDT, CDR2 YYEEEE. Trimming pared 1 base from V and 0 bases from J, leaving 10 bases between. The CDR3 spans 15 residues. The DNA of the CDR3 is TGTGCCAGCAGCTTGTCAGGCATAATGAACACTGAAGCTTTCTTT. Encoded protein: CASSLSGIMNTEAFF.

This clone was recorded once. This chain links TRBV7-3 with TRBJ1-3; D gene uncertain. Trimming removed 1 base at V and 0 bases at J, with 7 bases between. Germline assignment: CDR1 SGHTA and CDR2 FQGTGA. The CDR3 has 15 residues. The CDR3 reads CASSLICLSGNTIYF. The CDR3 DNA reads TGTGCCAGCAGCTTAATCTGCCTCTCTGGAAACACCATATATTTT.

This chain uses TRBV28 with TRBJ1-1; 8 bases are shared with TRBD1. V lost 6 bases to trimming and J lost 0 bases; unmatched junction nucleotides: 3. Germline loops: CDR1 MDHEN, CDR2 SYDVKM. The CDR3 has 14 residues. Written as DNA, the CDR3 is TGTGCCAGCAGCCAGGGGGCCATGAACACTGAAGCTTTCTTT. Residues: CASSQGAMNTEAFF.

This clone was counted a single time. This sequence joins TRBV29-1 and TRBJ2-2; D is undetermined. With 1 base removed from V and 2 bases from J, the gap between germline ends came to 11 bases. CDR3 length: 15 residues. From germline, CDR1 is SQVTM and CDR2 ANQGSEA. Written as DNA, the CDR3 is TGCAGCGTTGAAGGACACCGAGGTAACACCGGGGAGCTGTTTTTT. Its translation: CSVEGHRGNTGELFF.

CDR3 in DNA: TGTGCCACCAGCAGCAGATCGAACACCGGGGAGCTGTTTTTT. Its protein is CATSSRSNTGELFF. J is TRBJ2-2 and V is TRBV15; D not resolved. The V and J ends lost 3 bases and 0 bases respectively, with 5 bases between them. Per the germline V gene, CDR1 is LNHNV and CDR2 is YYDKDF (reference sequence). The CDR3 is made up of 14 amino acids.

As DNA, the CDR3 is TGTGCCAGCAGCTTGAGGAGAATAAATGAGCAGTTCTTC. Its translation: CASSLRRINEQFF. V is TRBV5-6 and J is TRBJ2-1; no clear D gene. CDR3 length equals 13 residues. The V gene lost 1 base and the J gene lost 7 bases, with 9 bases spanning the gap. The V gene's germline CDR1 is SGHDT and CDR2 YYEEEE.

The V gene is TRBV27, the J gene TRBJ2-1, with 13 bases aligning to TRBD2. This CDR3 spans 16 amino acids. Germline-derived CDR1 and CDR2 are MNHEY and SMNVEV (reference sequence). With V trimmed by 3 bases and J by 8 bases, 7 bases remained unmatched. The chain's CDR3 is CASSLTRTSGRDEQFF. In DNA form, the CDR3 reads TGTGCCAGCAGTTTGACGAGGACTAGCGGGAGAGATGAGCAGTTCTTC.

J is TRBJ2-1 and V is TRBV28; D is ambiguous. Trimming removed 5 bases from V and 6 bases from J, with 5 bases in between. The CDR3 covers 11 residues. Germline V gene sequence: CDR1 MDHEN, CDR2 SYDVKM. The CDR3 nucleotides are TGTGCCAGCAGTACCCCCAATGAGCAGTTCTTC. It specifies CASSTPNEQFF.

The rearrangement uses TRBV7-2 and TRBJ2-2; no definite D call. This CDR3 is 12 amino acids long. The germline V gene has CDR1 SGHTA and CDR2 FQGNSA. Trimming stripped 5 bases from V and 6 bases from J, with 7 bases between. The CDR3 nucleotides are TGTGCCAGCAGCCCCCGGGCCGGGGAGCTGTTTTTT. This translates into CASSPRAGELFF.